These 27 T cell receptor beta chains were all obtained from the same sample, sequenced in a study of CD8 T cells in ankylosing spondylitis. MiXCR, applied by TCRdb to the 5' RACE reads, yields one record per CDR3 protein. Here the sample spans 200,000 to 250,000 distinct CDR3 sequences, roughly 25% being singletons. Sequenced material: blood, either unsorted or a sorted T cell fraction (not recorded which). Every receptor here comes from a male donor with ankylosing spondylitis or in good health (not recorded which).

This chain joins TRBV12-3 or TRBV12-4 and TRBJ1-5; TRBD1 matches at 8 bases. Trimming took 6 bases from V and 7 from J; bases not matched to a gene: 14. CDR3 length: 16 residues. The CDR3 nucleotides read TGTGCCAGCAGCAAAGCAGGACAGGGACGAACGCAGCCCCAGCATTTT. Translation gives CASSKAGQGRTQPQHF.

The chain carries TRBV6-2 or TRBV6-3 and TRBJ2-7; unclear D gene. V dropped 0 bases and J dropped 4 bases, with 4 bases sitting between them. The CDR3 is made up of 12 amino acids. The germline gives CDR1 MNHEY, CDR2 SVGEGT. For the CDR3, the DNA is TGTGCCAGCAGTTACTCGTATTACGAGCAGTACTTC. It specifies CASSYSYYEQYF.

The chain links TRBV4-1 to TRBJ2-7; maybe TRBD2 (6 bases). V was cut by 3 bases and J by 2 bases, with 11 bases left in between. The CDR3 consists of 14 residues. CDR1 is MGHRA and CDR2 is YSYEKL in the germline V gene. CDR3 in amino acids: CASSHRLDPYEQYF. In nucleotides, the CDR3 is TGCGCCAGCAGCCATAGACTAGACCCCTACGAGCAGTACTTC.

This clonotype came up a few times. The chain has TRBV6-5 and TRBJ2-5; D is uncertain. The V end lost 2 bases, the J end lost 2 bases, and 6 bases lay between the germline ends. This CDR3 is 13 amino acids long. Germline V CDR1 and CDR2: MNHEY, SVGAGI. CDR3 sequence (DNA): TGTGCCAGCAGTTACGACCGACAAGAGACCCAGTACTTC. As protein: CASSYDRQETQYF.

V and J are TRBV27 and TRBJ1-2, with TRBD1 identical over 8 bases. Germline V CDR1 and CDR2: MNHEY, SMNVEV (reference sequence). There are 14 residues in the CDR3. The junction had 6 bases not matched to a gene; V was cut back by 5 bases and J by 4 bases. The CDR3 DNA reads TGTGCCAGCAGTCCCCGACAGGGGTTCTATGGCTACACCTTC. Its protein is CASSPRQGFYGYTF.

This chain uses TRBV10-3 with TRBJ2-3, with D maybe TRBD1 (5 bases). The V end was cut by 2 bases, the J end by 3 bases, with 12 bases between. CDR3 length: 15 amino acids. Germline V gene data show CDR1 as ENHRY and CDR2 as SYGVKD. In DNA, the CDR3 is TGTGCCATCAGTGAGGGGTGGGGCCGAACAGATACGCAGTATTTT. It is translated as CAISEGWGRTDTQYF.

This chain joins TRBV4-3 and TRBJ2-7, with 12 nucleotides matching TRBD1. Germline trimming cut 4 bases from V and 4 bases from J; bases unmatched to any gene: 5. There are 15 residues in the CDR3. Germline V lookup: CDR1 LGHNA, CDR2 YSLEER. The CDR3 region has the DNA TGCGCCAGCAGCCCAATGGGACAGGGGGCTTACGAGCAGTACTTC. Residues: CASSPMGQGAYEQYF.

This clonotype is a singleton in its sample. V usage is TRBV10-3 and J usage is TRBJ2-1; 8 bases agree with TRBD2. This CDR3 region has 14 residues. The J segment lost 6 bases and the V segment lost 0 bases, leaving 1 base of the junction unmatched. Germline V gene sequence: CDR1 ENHRY, CDR2 SYGVKD. The CDR3 bases are TGTGCCATCAGTGAGTCTAGCGGGATCAATGAGCAGTTCTTC. Its translation: CAISESSGINEQFF.

This clonotype was picked up many times. The genes are TRBV10-1 and TRBJ1-2; no clear D. The V end was cut by 2 bases, the J end by 8 bases, with 12 bases between. Germline assignment: CDR1 WNHNN and CDR2 SYGVQD (reference sequence). CDR3 length equals 13 residues. The CDR3 DNA follows: TGCGCCAGCAGTGAGGGACGCAGAGGGGGCTACACCTTC. It yields the protein CASSEGRRGGYTF.

This clonotype has at least ten counts. The chain couples TRBV10-3 to TRBJ2-7, with 7 bases fitting TRBD1. Germline-derived CDR1 and CDR2 are ENHRY and SYGVKD. This CDR3 comprises 11 residues. V gave up 4 bases and J gave up 6 bases; unmatched junction bases: 0. The CDR3 here is CAISGTGEQYF. Written as DNA, the CDR3 is TGTGCCATCAGTGGGACAGGCGAGCAGTACTTC.

A few counts support this clonotype. For the CDR3, the DNA is TGTGCCAGCAGCAGGAATCCGGAACAGGCCTATGGCTACACCTTC. Protein sequence: CASSRNPEQAYGYTF. This chain uses TRBV3-1 with TRBJ1-2; possible D gene TRBD1, 5 bases. Trimming removed 5 bases at V and 4 bases at J, with 17 bases between. CDR3 size: 15 residues. CDR1 LGHDT and CDR2 YNNKEL come from the germline V gene (reference sequence). The full variable domain, with the rest looked up from reference TRBV3-1 and TRBJ1-2, is DTAVSQTPKYLVTQMGNDKSIKCEQNLGHDTMYWYKQDSKKFLKIMFSYNNKELIINETVPNRFSPKSPDKAHLNLHINSLELGDSAVYFCASSRNPEQAYGYTFGSGTRLTVV.

Only a few counts were recorded for this clonotype. This chain connects TRBV20-1 to TRBJ1-2, with D uncertain. The V and J ends lost 6 bases and 6 bases respectively, with 14 bases between them. From germline, CDR1 is DFQATT and CDR2 SNEGSKA (reference sequence). CDR3 size: 12 residues. The CDR3 spells CSAPELADGYTF. CDR3 coding DNA: TGCAGTGCCCCAGAATTGGCGGATGGCTACACCTTC.

This clonotype was seen more than once but under ten times. V gene TRBV12-3 or TRBV12-4 combines with J gene TRBJ1-6; 7 nucleotides agree with TRBD1. This CDR3 region has 14 residues. The trim removed 7 bases at V and 8 bases at J, leaving 8 bases unmatched. The chain's CDR3 is CASTKQGSYSPLHF. The CDR3, as DNA: TGTGCCAGCACTAAACAGGGGTCTTATTCACCCCTCCACTTT.

Remarks on this clonotype: The junction shows a germline mismatch at one end, possibly a read error. The gene calls are TRBV14 and TRBJ2-1; unclear D gene. This CDR3 is 13 amino acids long. Germline assignment: CDR1 SGHDN and CDR2 FVKESK. The CDR3 is CASSMQPGLNEVF. DNA of the CDR3: TGTGCCAGCAGCATGCAACCCGGTCTCAATGAGGTCTTC.

At least ten counts were recorded for this clonotype. The genes are TRBV5-1 and TRBJ2-7; 9 nucleotides match TRBD1. From germline, CDR1 is SGHRS and CDR2 YFSETQ. The CDR3 spans 13 residues. J gave up 2 bases and V 6 bases, and 3 bases lay outside the gene matches. The CDR3 loop is CASKTGGAYEQYF. In DNA, the CDR3 is TGCGCCAGCAAAACAGGGGGCGCCTACGAGCAGTACTTC.

This clonotype was counted a few times. The chain couples TRBV12-3 or TRBV12-4 to TRBJ2-2, with TRBD2 matching 8 bases. The length of the CDR3 is 14 residues. J gave up 0 bases and V 11 bases, and 5 bases lay outside the gene matches. The CDR3 spells CAWLAGTNTGELFF. CDR3 bases: TGTGCCTGGCTAGCGGGTACGAACACCGGGGAGCTGTTTTTT.

This clonotype was picked up many times. The chain carries TRBV4-1 and TRBJ2-7; 7 bases are a match to TRBD2. With V trimmed by 0 bases and J by 3 bases, 5 bases remained unmatched. This CDR3 is built from 15 residues. Germline CDR1 and CDR2: MGHRA and YSYEKL. CDR3 amino acids: CASSQDEGGDYEQYF. CDR3 nucleotide sequence: TGCGCCAGCAGCCAAGACGAGGGAGGGGACTACGAGCAGTACTTC.

The rearrangement uses TRBV9 and TRBJ2-1; D perhaps matches TRBD1 (6 bases). Germline CDR1 is SGDLS and CDR2 is YYNGEE. The CDR3 consists of 16 residues. The V end lost 0 bases, the J end lost 0 bases, and 10 bases lay between the germline ends. This chain's CDR3 is CASSVGVGGSYNEQFF. CDR3 bases: TGTGCCAGCAGCGTAGGGGTAGGGGGCTCCTACAATGAGCAGTTCTTC.

This clonotype has just a few counts. The V and J genes are TRBV9 and TRBJ2-5; no reliable D call. The germline CDR1 and CDR2 sequences are SGDLS and YYNGEE. V was trimmed by 0 bases and J by 2 bases, leaving 11 bases between them. The length of the CDR3 is 15 residues. The CDR3 DNA follows: TGTGCCAGCAGCGTAGATATCCGCGCTCAAGAGACCCAGTACTTC. Residues: CASSVDIRAQETQYF.

The CDR3 DNA sequence: TGCAGTGCTCACAGCCGGGCCCTCGGGTACGAGCAGTACTTC. It encodes CSAHSRALGYEQYF. The chain combines TRBV20-1 with TRBJ2-7; D unclear. This CDR3 has 14 residues. CDR1 and CDR2 from the germline V gene are DFQATT and SNEGSKA (reference sequence). The ends were cut back, 5 bases at V and 4 bases at J, with 18 bases in the middle.

This clonotype occurred many times. V and J are TRBV7-2 and TRBJ2-1, with 10 bases aligning to TRBD1. V shed 3 bases and J 7 bases; nucleotides not matched to a gene: 9. The V gene's germline CDR1 is SGHTA and CDR2 FQGNSA. The CDR3 is made up of 16 amino acids. CDR3 bases: TGTGCCAGCAGCTTCATGGCGGGACAGGGGATTAATGAGCAGTTCTTC. It codes for CASSFMAGQGINEQFF.

This clonotype appeared many times. The V gene is TRBV20-1, the J gene TRBJ2-1; possibly TRBD2 for D (5 bases). The length of the CDR3 is 16 residues. Germline assignment: CDR1 DFQATT and CDR2 SNEGSKA (reference sequence). V was cut by 5 bases and J by 0 bases, with 17 bases left in between. This CDR3 is CSARLRTASSYNEQFF. CDR3 sequence (DNA): TGCAGTGCTCGGTTACGGACTGCTAGCTCCTACAATGAGCAGTTCTTC.

Remarks on this clonotype: This clone may be a read error of a much larger clone one base away. This chain joins TRBV5-1 and TRBJ2-3, with 11 bases that match TRBD1. Germline-derived CDR1 and CDR2 are SGHRS and YFSETQ. This CDR3 has 14 amino acids. CDR3 sequence: CASTGQGAADTKYF. Here the CDR3 DNA reads TGCGCCAGCACCGGACAGGGGGCCGCAGATACGAAGTATTTT.

A single count supports this clonotype. The V and J genes are TRBV5-1 and TRBJ1-6; 10 nucleotides line up with TRBD1. Looked up from germline, CDR1 is SGHRS and CDR2 is YFSETQ. This CDR3 region has 16 residues. The trim removed 0 bases at V and 9 bases at J, leaving 6 bases unmatched. The CDR3 DNA is TGCGCCAGCAGCTTGGATCAGGGACAGGGGCCTTCACCCCTCCACTTT. It translates to CASSLDQGQGPSPLHF.

This clonotype was observed many times. As DNA, the CDR3 is TGCAGCGTTGTCCCAGGGGAGGGCTATGGCTACACCTTC. Amino acids: CSVVPGEGYGYTF. V is TRBV29-1 and J is TRBJ1-2; possibly TRBD1 for D (6 bases). The CDR3 loop spans 13 amino acids. V was clipped by 4 bases and J by 4 bases, with 13 bases between them. CDR1 is SQVTM and CDR2 is ANQGSEA in the germline V gene. Together with reference TRBV29-1 and TRBJ1-2, the CDR3 gives the full variable domain: SAVISQKPSRDICQRGTSLTIQCQVDSQVTMMFWYRQQPGQSLTLIATANQGSEATYESGFVIDKFPISRPNLTFSTLTVSNMSPEDSSIYLCSVVPGEGYGYTFGSGTRLTVV.

The chain links TRBV12-3 or TRBV12-4 to TRBJ1-5, with unresolved D. V lost 7 bases and J 5 bases, leaving 12 bases between the germline ends. This CDR3 contains 13 residues. CDR3 region: CASKGSNHQPQHF. In DNA form, the CDR3 reads TGTGCCAGCAAGGGCAGCAATCATCAGCCCCAGCATTTT.

This clonotype has ten or more counts. This chain links TRBV7-3 with TRBJ2-3; 9 bases align to TRBD2. This CDR3 has 18 residues. Germline V lookup: CDR1 SGHTA, CDR2 FQGTGA. After removal of 5 bases from V and 7 bases from J, the junction contained 19 bases not matched to a gene. CDR3: CASSPTTGTSRLGNTQYF. DNA of the CDR3: TGTGCCAGCAGCCCCACCACCGGGACTAGCCGGCTAGGAAATACGCAGTATTTT. Filled out from reference TRBV7-3 and TRBJ2-3, the complete variable domain reads GAGVSQTPSNKVTEKGKYVELRCDPISGHTALYWYRQSLGQGPEFLIYFQGTGAADDSGLPNDRFFAVRPEGSVSTLKIQRTERGDSAVYLCASSPTTGTSRLGNTQYFGPGTRLTVL.